This TCR beta chain was found in a study of CD8+CD57+ T cells in acquired aplastic anemia. Findings of the study overall: Patients and controls were found to share over 25 CD8+ CDR3 sequences.

Template material for TCR beta VDJ and CDR3 profiling consisted of genomic DNA. In TCRdb, the reads were re-called with MiXCR into one record per CDR3 protein. Of some 280,000 distinct CDR3 sequences in the sample, around 60% were seen once. For this clonotype: Its antigen is not identified. Lacking the conserved final phenylalanine or tryptophan, this CDR3 likely reflects a read error.

The CDR3 totals 16 residues. CDR1 SEHNR and CDR2 FQNEAQ come from the germline V gene (reference sequence). J was trimmed by 4 bases and V by 5 bases; bases with no gene match: 12. The sample was sorted CD4+, CD8+, or CD8+CD57+ T cells (not recorded which) from PBMCs. V gene TRBV7-9 combines with J gene TRBJ1-2, with 8 positions matching TRBD1. This clonotype was obtained from a human donor with severe aplastic anemia or a healthy control (not recorded which). CDR3 amino acids: CASSQYRGEWIYGYTL. The CDR3 nucleotides read TGTGCCAGCAGCCAGTACAGGGGGGAGTGGATCTATGGCTACACCCTC.